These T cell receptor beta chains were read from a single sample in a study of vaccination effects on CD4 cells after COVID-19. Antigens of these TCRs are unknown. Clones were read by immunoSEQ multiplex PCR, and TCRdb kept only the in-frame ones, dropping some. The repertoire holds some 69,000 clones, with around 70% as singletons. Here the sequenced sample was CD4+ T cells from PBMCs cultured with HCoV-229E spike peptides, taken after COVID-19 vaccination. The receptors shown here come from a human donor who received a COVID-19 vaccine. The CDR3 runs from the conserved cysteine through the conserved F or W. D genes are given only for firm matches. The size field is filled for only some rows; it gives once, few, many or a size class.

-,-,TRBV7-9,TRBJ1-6,CASSLAGFSPLHF,TGTGCCAGCAGCTTAGCAGGTTTCTCACCCCTCCACTTT
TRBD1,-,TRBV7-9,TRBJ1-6,CASSFGTGSYNSPLHF,TGTGCCAGCAGCTTCGGGACAGGGTCGTATAATTCACCCCTCCACTTT
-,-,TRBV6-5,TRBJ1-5,CASQAVRVQPQHF,TGTGCCAGCCAGGCAGTAAGGGTCCAGCCCCAGCATTTT
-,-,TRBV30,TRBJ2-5,CAWSTVETQYF,TGTGCCTGGAGTACAGTAGAGACCCAGTACTTC
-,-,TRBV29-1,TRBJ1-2,CSAPGAPNYGYTF,TGCAGCGCCCCAGGGGCGCCTAACTATGGCTACACCTTC
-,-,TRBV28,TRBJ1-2,CASGGSGSNYGYTF,TGTGCCAGCGGGGGCAGTGGGTCTAACTATGGCTACACCTTC
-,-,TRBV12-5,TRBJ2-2,CASGYGGYGELFF,TGTGCTAGTGGTTATGGGGGTTACGGGGAGCTGTTTTTT
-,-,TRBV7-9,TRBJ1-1,CASSPGMGANTEAFF,TGTGCCAGCAGCCCCGGGATGGGGGCGAACACTGAAGCTTTCTTT
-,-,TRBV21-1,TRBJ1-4,CASSKVWVGAGEKLFF,TGTGCCAGCAGCAAAGTTTGGGTAGGGGCAGGGGAAAAACTGTTTTTT
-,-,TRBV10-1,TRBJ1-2,CASMGGGRSNYGYTF,TGCGCCAGCATGGGGGGGGGCAGATCTAACTATGGCTACACCTTC
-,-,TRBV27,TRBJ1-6,CAELAGNPPLHF,TGTGCCGAACTCGCAGGTAATCCACCCCTCCACTTT
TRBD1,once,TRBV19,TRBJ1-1,CASSFGQGASMNTEAFF,TGTGCCAGTAGTTTTGGACAGGGGGCAAGTATGAACACTGAAGCTTTCTTT
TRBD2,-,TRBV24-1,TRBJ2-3,CATSDWGGDTQYF,TGTGCCACCAGTGATTGGGGGGGTGATACGCAGTATTTT
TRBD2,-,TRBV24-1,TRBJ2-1,CATSVTSGGAYNEQFF,TGTGCCACCAGTGTCACTAGCGGGGGGGCGTACAATGAGCAGTTCTTC
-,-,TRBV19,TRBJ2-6,CASSIRGGTGGANVLTF,TGTGCCAGTAGTATCAGGGGAGGCACAGGCGGGGCCAACGTCCTGACTTTC
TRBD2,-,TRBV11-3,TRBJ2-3,CASSLGVRGGLTDTQYF,TGTGCCAGCAGCTTAGGCGTGCGGGGGGGCCTCACAGATACGCAGTATTTT
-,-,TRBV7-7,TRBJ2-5,CASSLYAGGQETQYF,TGTGCCAGCAGCTTATATGCCGGGGGACAAGAGACCCAGTACTTC
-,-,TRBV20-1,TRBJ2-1,CSASREVEQFF,TGCAGTGCTAGCCGAGAGGTTGAGCAGTTCTTC
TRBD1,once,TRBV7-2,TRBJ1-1,CASSLGQGWNTEAFF,TGTGCCAGCAGCTTAGGACAGGGATGGAACACTGAAGCTTTCTTT
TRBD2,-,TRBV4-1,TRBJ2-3,CASSQAVIIAGNTDTQYF,TGCGCCAGCAGCCAAGCGGTGATCATAGCGGGGAACACAGATACGCAGTATTTT
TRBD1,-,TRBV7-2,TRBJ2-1,CASGADRGSYNEQFF,TGTGCCAGCGGCGCAGACAGGGGATCCTACAATGAGCAGTTCTTC
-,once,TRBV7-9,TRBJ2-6,CASSFGSGANVLTF,TGTGCCAGCAGCTTCGGTTCTGGGGCCAACGTCCTGACTTTC
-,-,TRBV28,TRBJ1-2,CASNIAGGARYGYTF,TGTGCCAGCAACATCGCGGGGGGGGCACGGTATGGCTACACCTTC
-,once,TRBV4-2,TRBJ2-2,CASSQLALDTGELFF,TGTGCCAGCAGCCAACTAGCGTTGGACACCGGGGAGCTGTTTTTT
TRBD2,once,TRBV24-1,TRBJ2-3,CATSDLGLAGGLIGTDTQYF,TGTGCCACCAGTGATCTTGGACTAGCGGGGGGGCTGATTGGCACAGATACGCAGTATTTT
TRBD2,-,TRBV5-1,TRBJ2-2,CASSPGGGGVAGELFF,TGCGCCAGCAGCCCAGGAGGCGGGGGGGTCGCCGGGGAGCTGTTTTTT
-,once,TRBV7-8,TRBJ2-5,CASSRGREETQYF,TGTGCCAGCTCCAGGGGCCGTGAAGAGACCCAGTACTTC
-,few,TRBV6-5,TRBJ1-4,CASSPSYATNEKLFF,TGTGCCAGCAGTCCCTCGTATGCAACTAATGAAAAACTGTTTTTT
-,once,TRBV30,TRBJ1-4,CAWSSATNEKLFF,TGTGCCTGGAGCTCTGCAACTAATGAAAAACTGTTTTTT
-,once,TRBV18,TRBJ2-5,CASASGEQETQYF,TGTGCCAGCGCCTCTGGTGAACAAGAGACCCAGTACTTC
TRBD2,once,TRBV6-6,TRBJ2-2,CASSRSSGGAGTGELFF,TGTGCCAGCAGTCGCTCTAGCGGGGGGGCCGGGACCGGGGAGCTGTTTTTT
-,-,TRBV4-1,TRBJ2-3,CASSQALLDDTQYF,TGCGCCAGCAGCCAAGCTTTGCTCGACGATACGCAGTATTTT
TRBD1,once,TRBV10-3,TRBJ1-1,CAISGGDRSLQMNTEAFF,TGTGCCATCAGTGGCGGGGACAGAAGCTTACAGATGAACACTGAAGCTTTCTTT
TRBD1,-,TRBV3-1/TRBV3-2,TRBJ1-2,CASSRTGYGYTF,TGTGCCAGCAGCCGGACAGGGTATGGCTACACCTTC
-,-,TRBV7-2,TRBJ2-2,CASSLVGGAPGELFF,TGTGCCAGCAGCTTAGTTGGGGGGGCCCCCGGGGAGCTGTTTTTT
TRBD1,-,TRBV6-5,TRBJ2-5,CASSPNRGPKTQYF,TGTGCCAGCAGTCCCAACAGGGGGCCCAAGACCCAGTACTTC
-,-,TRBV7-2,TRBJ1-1,CASSLTREATEAFF,TGTGCCAGCAGCTTAACCAGGGAGGCTACTGAAGCTTTCTTT
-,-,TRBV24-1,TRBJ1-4,CATSGRQPSFNEKLFF,TGTGCCACCAGTGGACGACAGCCCTCGTTTAATGAAAAACTGTTTTTT
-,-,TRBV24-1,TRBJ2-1,CATSDRTGRDEQFF,TGTGCCACCAGTGACAGGACAGGGAGGGATGAGCAGTTCTTC
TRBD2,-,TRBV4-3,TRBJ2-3,CASSQGLTSGSTDTQYF,TGCGCCAGCAGCCAAGGACTCACTAGCGGAAGCACAGATACGCAGTATTTT